The table lists the clone carrying this T cell receptor (beta chain) with a count of one. The sample contains more than one DNA sequence encoding this CDR3. This entry is derived from a study of shared clonotypes between healthy human individuals. The V and J ends lost 0 bases and 2 bases, in that order; junction bases with no gene match: 4. CDR3 size: 15 residues. Per the germline V gene, CDR1 is SGHRS and CDR2 is YFSETQ. The data were produced by immunoSEQ multiplex PCR, yet TCRdb's version contains in-frame clones alone and is incomplete. The data show 2 million to 3 million clones, with just over 90% seen just once and roughly 0.14% held by the top ten.

Sequenced: naive CD4+ T cells sorted from blood. As to subset: CD45RA+ positively selected. The rearrangement uses TRBV5-1 and TRBJ2-5; 7 positions agree with TRBD2. The receptor was isolated from a man younger than 35 in good health. CDR3 amino acids: CASSLGTGGQETQYF. For the CDR3, the DNA is TGCGCCAGCAGCTTGGGTACGGGGGGACAAGAGACCCAGTACTTC.